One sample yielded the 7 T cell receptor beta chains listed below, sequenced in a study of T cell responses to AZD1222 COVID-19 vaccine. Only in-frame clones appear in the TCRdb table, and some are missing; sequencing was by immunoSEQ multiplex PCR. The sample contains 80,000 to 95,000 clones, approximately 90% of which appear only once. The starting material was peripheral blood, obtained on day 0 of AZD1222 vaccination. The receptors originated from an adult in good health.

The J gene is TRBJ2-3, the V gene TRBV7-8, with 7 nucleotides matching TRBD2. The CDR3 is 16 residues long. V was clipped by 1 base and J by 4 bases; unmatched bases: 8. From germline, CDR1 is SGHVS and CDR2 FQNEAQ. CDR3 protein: CASSLGPGLPSDTQYF. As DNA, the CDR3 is TGTGCCAGCAGCTTAGGGCCGGGACTACCATCAGATACGCAGTATTTT.

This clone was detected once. The CDR3 nucleotides are TGTGCCAGCAGTATGACAGCTAACACTGAAGCTTTCTTT. Amino acid sequence: CASSMTANTEAFF. The chain combines TRBV27 with TRBJ1-1; tentative D call: TRBD1 (5 bases). Per germline, CDR1 MNHEY and CDR2 SMNVEV (reference sequence). V shed 5 bases and J shed 2 bases, with 9 bases lying between them. CDR3 length: 13 amino acids.

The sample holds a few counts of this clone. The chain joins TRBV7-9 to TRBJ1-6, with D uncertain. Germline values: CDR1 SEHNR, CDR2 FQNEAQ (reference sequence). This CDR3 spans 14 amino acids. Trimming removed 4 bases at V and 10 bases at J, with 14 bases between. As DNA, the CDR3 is TGTGCCAGCAGCTCAAACCCCGGTGGGTCACCCCTCCACTTT. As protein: CASSSNPGGSPLHF.

The CDR3 reads CASSPEGGRIGYTF. The CDR3 DNA reads as TGTGCCAGCAGCCCCGAGGGGGGGCGAATTGGCTACACCTTC. This chain links TRBV11-2 with TRBJ1-2; possible D gene TRBD1, 6 bases. CDR1 and CDR2 (germline): SGHAT, FQNNGV. CDR3 length equals 14 residues. Between the trimmed V and J ends, which lost 5 bases and 7 bases, there was a span of 17 bases.

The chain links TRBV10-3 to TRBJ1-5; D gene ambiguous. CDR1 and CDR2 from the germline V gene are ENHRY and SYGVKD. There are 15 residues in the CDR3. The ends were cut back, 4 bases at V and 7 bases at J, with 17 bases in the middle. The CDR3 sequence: CAISAGPLPSQPQHF. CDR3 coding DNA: TGTGCCATCAGTGCCGGGCCACTCCCCAGCCAGCCCCAGCATTTT.

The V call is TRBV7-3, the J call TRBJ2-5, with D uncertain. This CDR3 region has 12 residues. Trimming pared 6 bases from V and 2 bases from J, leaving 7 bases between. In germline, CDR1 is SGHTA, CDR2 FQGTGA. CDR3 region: CASSDGQETQYF. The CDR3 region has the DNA TGTGCCAGCAGTGACGGGCAAGAGACCCAGTACTTC.

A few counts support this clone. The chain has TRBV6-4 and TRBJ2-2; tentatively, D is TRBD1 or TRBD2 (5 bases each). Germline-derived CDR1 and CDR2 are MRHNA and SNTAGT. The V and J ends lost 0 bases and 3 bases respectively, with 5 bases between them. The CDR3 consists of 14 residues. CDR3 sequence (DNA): TGTGCCAGCAGTGACTCGGGGGACACCGGGGAGCTGTTTTTT. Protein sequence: CASSDSGDTGELFF.